This T cell receptor (beta chain) was recovered during a study of T cell responses to AZD1222 COVID-19 vaccine (dated by TCRdb to the early 2020s). About the full investigation: AZD1222 recipients with second doses at about 4 weeks or about 12 weeks were pooled, because spike-specific TCR depth and breadth did not differ between schedules. A total of more than 230 trial participants underwent TCR sequencing, of whom around 210 had received two doses of AZD1222 and approximately 25 had received two doses of the MenACWY control vaccine. Trial participants were enrolled into age subgroups of 18-55, 56-69 and 70-plus years, which contained about 150, 27 and 61 TCR-sequenced participants, respectively.

Explained via the paper, the time point label denotes: baseline before first vaccination. Vaccinee samples were obtained from the UK trials COV001 and COV002, which included a single-blind randomized controlled phase 2/3 trial of AZD1222 (ChAdOx1 nCoV-19) in healthy adults. For TCRbeta chain sequencing, PBMC samples were collected from trial participants at day 0 and at day 28 after the second dose. The research as a whole found: Reportedly, close to half of the unique spike-specific TCRs recognized epitopes lying outside the regions that are mutated in the B.1.351 and B.1.1.7 variants. The whole spike protein was spanned by vaccine-associated CD4 TCRs, and dominant responses were seen in regions 160-218 and 743-854. Participants were mostly white British and included more females than males, and it was suggested by the authors that clonal diversity may have been underestimated. Conclusions about previously exposed vaccinees are limited because only six or seven AZD1222 recipients were SARS-CoV-2 seropositive at baseline. Because no day 14 peak-response samples were available, repertoires were characterized only after the peak T cell response. In the small 56-69-year group, the increase in depth fell short of significance, most likely because of low power. After two AZD1222 doses, both the breadth and the depth of spike-specific TCRs were significantly higher than at day 0 and than in MenACWY recipients.

The CDR3 regions of human TCRbeta chains were analyzed by immunosequencing. The original pipeline was this. Repertoire TCRs were matched against a reference library of SARS-CoV-2-specific TCRs generated with the MIRA antigen-specificity platform. Breadth was defined as the fraction of unique TCRs that were SARS-CoV-2-associated, and depth was defined as the fraction of total T cells that were SARS-CoV-2-associated. Using the MIRA data, every spike-specific TCR was mapped to the spike region that the TCR reacted to and assigned to either a CD4 or a CD8 class. Log10-transformed breadth and depth values were compared by one-way ANOVA with Sidak's multiple comparisons tests. Not all clones reach the TCRdb copy of this immuneACCESS table, which keeps in-frame sequences only. Checked studies attribute under half of the gap to unresolved V genes and leave the rest unexplained. V, J and clone size were drawn from that table, and D and trimming were deduced from the DNA. A total of under 300,000 clones appear in this sample, 85% to 95% of them only once. 0.5% to 0.7% of the sample is in the top ten clones.

The cysteine opens and the phenylalanine closes a CDR3 of 15 amino acids. The entry retains the CDR3 DNA only, 45 bases that are in frame from base 1. After removal of 4 bases from V and 4 bases from J, the junction retains 4 bases not matched to a gene. CDR1 and CDR2 are read off the germline V gene as KGHDR and SFDVKD. As for this clone: The specificity of this receptor is unknown. No qualities accompany the bases; no much larger clone lies one base away.

Material: peripheral blood, obtained on day 0 of AZD1222 vaccination. The chain joins TRBV24-1 to TRBJ1-5; 9 bases in between match TRBD1. The origin of this receptor is an adult in good health. The nucleotide sequence reads TGTGCCACCAGTGACCGGGACAGGGCAAATCAGCCCCAGCATTTT. This sequence encodes CATSDRDRANQPQHF.